The sequence of this T cell receptor beta chain was determined in a study of neurological immune-mediated disorders. 5'RACE generated cDNA with 10-nucleotide random UMIs. In TCRdb, the 5' RACE reads were re-called with MiXCR into one record per CDR3 protein. The top ten clones hold under 6% of a sample with approximately 85,000 distinct CDR3 sequences, less than 15% of them seen once. Documented time point: longitudinal time-point 2. This clonotype was picked up many times. This TCR derives from a female donor with HTLV-1-associated myelopathy (HAM/TSP). Sequencing used PBMCs.

CDR3 sequence (DNA): TGTGCCAGCAGCGTAGTAAGTTTAGCTAACTATGGCTACACCTTC. Translation gives CASSVVSLANYGYTF. V gene TRBV9 combines with J gene TRBJ1-2; D remains ambiguous. This CDR3 has 15 amino acids. Trimming took off 0 bases at V and 0 bases at J, with 9 bases between the two ends. CDR1 and CDR2 from the germline V gene are SGDLS and YYNGEE.